This TCR beta chain came from a study of blood T cell repertoires in COVID-19 (dated by TCRdb to 2018 to 2020). Study-wide context: The collaborator samples originated in the United States, Italy and Spain and spanned the acute and convalescent phases of COVID-19. The material from the prospective study consisted of cDNA or gDNA derived from T cells, B-cell-depleted T cells, or PBMCs. The dataset comprised deeply sampled blood TCRbeta repertoires from subjects exposed to, actively infected with, or recovered from COVID-19. The repertoires were made available in a free public database intended to serve as a resource for research on the immune response to SARS-CoV-2. The samples were drawn from two sources: the first 160 participants of the ongoing ImmuneRACE study, and approximately 1,300 subjects contributed by 6 global collaborators. Nearly every sample came with metadata listing a de-identified subject ID, COVID-19 status, age in years and sex. HLA class I and class II types, where available, came from metadata supplied by the sample provider rather than from assay-based typing. Summary of the overall study and its limitations: Clinical and demographic metadata were provided uncurated, with the amount varying by source and participant.

TCRbeta CDR3 regions were amplified from genomic DNA by means of the immunoSEQ Assay, a bias-controlled multiplex PCR. On the study's bioinformatics: The number of nucleated cells in each sample was estimated from the amplification of reference gene primers within the assay. To quantify the absolute abundance of each unique TCRbeta CDR3 rearrangement, sequence reads were collapsed and filtered. For each sample, productive Simpson clonality was calculated by taking the square root of Simpson's diversity index across productive rearrangements. TCRdb provides this immuneACCESS table in a form limited to in-frame rearrangements. Some clones are lacking; in checked studies, under half of them reflect an unresolved V gene, and why the rest are absent is not known. V and J calls and clone size come straight from that table; D and trimming were deduced from the DNA. This sample lists about 80,000 clones; almost 90% were detected once. The top ten clonotypes cover nearly 5% of the sample.

Remarks on this clone: Its antigen remains undetermined. Per-nucleotide qualities are absent, and no much larger clonotype sits a single base away.

Each collaborating institution followed its own protocols to collect whole blood in K2EDTA tubes. For TCRbeta analysis, collaborators shipped samples as frozen whole blood, isolated PBMCs, or DNA extracted from either of those sample types. The sequenced sample was peripheral blood. The clonotype comes from a woman of 80 years or more with acute or convalescent COVID-19.

Here is the DNA: TGTGCCAGCACTATTACACGGCGGGAGCCCCAGCATTTT. Protein translation: CASTITRREPQHF. The chain links TRBV6-5 with TRBJ1-5; no confident D gene assignment can be made. The germline V gene sets CDR1 to MNHEY and CDR2 to SVGAGI. V lost 7 bases and J lost 8 bases; the stretch between them is 15 bases long. The CDR3 starts with the cysteine, ends with the phenylalanine, and has 13 residues. The kept DNA is CDR3 alone, 39 bases in frame from the first base.